This entry is about one T cell receptor beta chain. The entry originates in a study of control samples from healthy donors and cancer patients. Germline V gene lookup returns CDR1 LGHDT and CDR2 YNNKEL (reference sequence). This CDR3 is 12 amino acids long. Trimming took off 4 bases at V and 7 bases at J, with 10 bases between the two ends. Profiled with immunoSEQ multiplex PCR; TCRdb holds only in-frame clones, not every one. The sample has about 180,000 clones; 91% are singletons. The source of this sequence is a woman between 40 and 50 years old in good health. Sequencing used blood. The chain links TRBV3-1 (or the pseudogene TRBV3-2) to TRBJ1-1; D not certain. The CDR3 reads CASSLRNGEAFF. In DNA, the CDR3 is TGTGCCAGCAGCCTCCGAAACGGTGAAGCTTTCTTT.